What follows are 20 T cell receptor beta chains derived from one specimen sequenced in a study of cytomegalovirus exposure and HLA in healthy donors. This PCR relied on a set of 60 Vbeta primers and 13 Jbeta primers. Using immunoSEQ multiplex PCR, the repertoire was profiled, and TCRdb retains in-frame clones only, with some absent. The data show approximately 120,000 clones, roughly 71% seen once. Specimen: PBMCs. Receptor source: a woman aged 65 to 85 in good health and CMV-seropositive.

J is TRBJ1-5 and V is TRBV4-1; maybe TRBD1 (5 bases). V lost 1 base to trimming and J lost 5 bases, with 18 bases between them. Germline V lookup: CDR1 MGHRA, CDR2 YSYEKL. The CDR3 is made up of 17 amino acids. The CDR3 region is CASSQAGGGQEHQPQHF. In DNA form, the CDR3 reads TGCGCCAGCAGCCAAGCCGGGGGAGGGCAGGAGCATCAGCCCCAGCATTTT.

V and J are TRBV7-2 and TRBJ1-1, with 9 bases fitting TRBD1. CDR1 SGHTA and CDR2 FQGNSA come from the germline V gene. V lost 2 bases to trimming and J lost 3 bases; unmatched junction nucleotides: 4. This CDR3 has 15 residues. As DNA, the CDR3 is TGTGCCAGCAGCTTATGGGACAGGGAGGACACTGAAGCTTTCTTT. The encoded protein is CASSLWDREDTEAFF.

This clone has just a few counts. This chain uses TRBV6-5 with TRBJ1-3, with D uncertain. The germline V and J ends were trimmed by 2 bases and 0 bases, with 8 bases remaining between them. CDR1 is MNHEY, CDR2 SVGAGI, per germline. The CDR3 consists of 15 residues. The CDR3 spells CASSYTPASGNTIYF. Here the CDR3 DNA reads TGTGCCAGCAGTTACACTCCCGCCTCTGGAAACACCATATATTTT.

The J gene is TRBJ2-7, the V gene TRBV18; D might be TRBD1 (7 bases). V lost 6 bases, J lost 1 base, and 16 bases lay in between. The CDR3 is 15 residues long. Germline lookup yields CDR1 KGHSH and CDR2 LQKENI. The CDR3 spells CASSNQGGASYEQYF. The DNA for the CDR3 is TGTGCCAGCTCTAACCAGGGGGGCGCTTCCTACGAGCAGTACTTC. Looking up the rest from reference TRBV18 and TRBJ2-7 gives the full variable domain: NAGVMQNPRHLVRRRGQEARLRCSPMKGHSHVYWYRQLPEEGLKFMVYLQKENIIDESGMPKERFSAEFPKEGPSILRIQQVVRGDSAAYFCASSNQGGASYEQYFGPGTRLTVT.

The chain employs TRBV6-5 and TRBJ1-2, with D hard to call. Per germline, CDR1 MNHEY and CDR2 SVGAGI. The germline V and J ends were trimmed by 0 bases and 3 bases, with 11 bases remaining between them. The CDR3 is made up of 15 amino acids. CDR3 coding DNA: TGTGCCAGCAGTTACTCCGGACTCTCCGACTATGGCTACACCTTC. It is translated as CASSYSGLSDYGYTF.

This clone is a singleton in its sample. In DNA form, the CDR3 reads TGTGCCAGCAGTTTGGGGCGGTTGAGTGAAGCTTTCTTT. Its protein is CASSLGRLSEAFF. The rearrangement joins TRBV11-2 to TRBJ1-1; the D gene is possibly TRBD1 (5 bases). The CDR3 spans 13 residues. Trimming removed 6 bases from V and 7 bases from J, with 15 bases in between. From germline, CDR1 is SGHAT and CDR2 FQNNGV. The full variable domain, in which reference TRBV11-2 and TRBJ1-1 provide the parts outside the CDR3, is EAGVAQSPRYKIIEKRQSVAFWCNPISGHATLYWYQQILGQGPKLLIQFQNNGVVDDSQLPKDRFSAERLKGVDSTLKIQPAKLEDSAVYLCASSLGRLSEAFFGQGTRLTVV.

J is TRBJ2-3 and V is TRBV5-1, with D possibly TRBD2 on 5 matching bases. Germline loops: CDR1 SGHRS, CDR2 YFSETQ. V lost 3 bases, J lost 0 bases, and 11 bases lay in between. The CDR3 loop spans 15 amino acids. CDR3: CASSSEDGSTDTQYF. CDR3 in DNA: TGCGCCAGCAGCTCGGAGGACGGGAGCACAGATACGCAGTATTTT.

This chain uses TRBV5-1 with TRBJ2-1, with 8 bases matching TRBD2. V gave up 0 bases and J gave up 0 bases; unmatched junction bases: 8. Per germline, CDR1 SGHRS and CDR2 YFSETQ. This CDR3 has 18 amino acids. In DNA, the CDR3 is TGCGCCAGCAGCTTGGGCCGAGCGGGGGCCGGCTCCTACAATGAGCAGTTCTTC. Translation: CASSLGRAGAGSYNEQFF.

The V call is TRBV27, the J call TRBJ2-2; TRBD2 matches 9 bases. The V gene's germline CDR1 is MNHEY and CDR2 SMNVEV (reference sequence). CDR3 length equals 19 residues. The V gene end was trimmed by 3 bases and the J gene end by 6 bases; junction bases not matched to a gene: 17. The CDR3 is CASSLDGVAGASGAGELFF. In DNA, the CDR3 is TGTGCCAGCAGTTTGGACGGAGTAGCGGGGGCGTCCGGCGCCGGGGAGCTGTTTTTT.

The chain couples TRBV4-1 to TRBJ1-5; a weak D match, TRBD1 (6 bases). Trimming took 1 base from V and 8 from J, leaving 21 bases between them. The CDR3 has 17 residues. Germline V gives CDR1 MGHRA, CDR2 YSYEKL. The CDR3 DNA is TGCGCCAGCAGCCAAGCCGGGGAGGGGGGACCTTTGGAGCCCCAGCATTTT. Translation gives CASSQAGEGGPLEPQHF.

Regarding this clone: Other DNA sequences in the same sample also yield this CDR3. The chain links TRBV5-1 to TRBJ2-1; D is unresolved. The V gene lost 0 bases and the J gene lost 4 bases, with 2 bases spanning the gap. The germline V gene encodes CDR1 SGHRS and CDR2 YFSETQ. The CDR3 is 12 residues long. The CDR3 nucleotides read TGCGCCAGCAGCTTGGCTTACAATGAGCAGTTCTTC. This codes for CASSLAYNEQFF.

The CDR3 loop is CASSPRSGDSYYGYTF. The CDR3 region has the DNA TGTGCCAGCAGCCCCCGTAGTGGGGACAGTTACTATGGCTACACCTTC. The chain links TRBV7-2 to TRBJ1-2; 7 nucleotides align to TRBD1. CDR1 is SGHTA, CDR2 FQGNSA, per germline. This CDR3 is 16 amino acids long. The V gene end was trimmed by 5 bases and the J gene end by 3 bases; junction bases not matched to a gene: 12.

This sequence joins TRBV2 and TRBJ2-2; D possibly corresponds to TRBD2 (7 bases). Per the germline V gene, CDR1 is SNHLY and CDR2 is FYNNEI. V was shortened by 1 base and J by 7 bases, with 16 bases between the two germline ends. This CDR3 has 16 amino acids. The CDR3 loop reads CASSEGGGRLIGELFF. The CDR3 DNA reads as TGTGCCAGCAGTGAAGGGGGGGGCCGGTTAATCGGGGAGCTGTTTTTT.

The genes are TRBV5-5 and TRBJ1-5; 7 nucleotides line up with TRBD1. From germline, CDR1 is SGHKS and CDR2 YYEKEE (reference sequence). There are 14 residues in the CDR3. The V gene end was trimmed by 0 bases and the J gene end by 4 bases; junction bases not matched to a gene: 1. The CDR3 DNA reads TGTGCCAGCAGCTTGGCAGGGGGTAATCAGCCCCAGCATTTT. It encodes CASSLAGGNQPQHF.

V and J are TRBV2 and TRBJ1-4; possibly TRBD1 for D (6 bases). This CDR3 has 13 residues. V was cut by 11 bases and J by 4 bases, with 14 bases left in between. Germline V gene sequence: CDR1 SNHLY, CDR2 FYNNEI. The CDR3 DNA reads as TGTGCCGCGACCGGACAGCTTAATGAAAAACTGTTTTTT. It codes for CAATGQLNEKLFF.

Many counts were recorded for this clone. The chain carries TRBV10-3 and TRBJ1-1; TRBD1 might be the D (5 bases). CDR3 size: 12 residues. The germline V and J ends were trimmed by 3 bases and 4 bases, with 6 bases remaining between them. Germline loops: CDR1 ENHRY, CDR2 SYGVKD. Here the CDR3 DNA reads TGTGCCATCAGTGACCAGGGCACTGAAGCTTTCTTT. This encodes CAISDQGTEAFF.

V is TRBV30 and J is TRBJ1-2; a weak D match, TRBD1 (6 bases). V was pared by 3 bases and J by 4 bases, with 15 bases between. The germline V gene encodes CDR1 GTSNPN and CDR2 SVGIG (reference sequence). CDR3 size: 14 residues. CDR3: CAWRNSGTFYGYTF. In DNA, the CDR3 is TGTGCCTGGAGGAATTCCGGGACATTCTATGGCTACACCTTC.

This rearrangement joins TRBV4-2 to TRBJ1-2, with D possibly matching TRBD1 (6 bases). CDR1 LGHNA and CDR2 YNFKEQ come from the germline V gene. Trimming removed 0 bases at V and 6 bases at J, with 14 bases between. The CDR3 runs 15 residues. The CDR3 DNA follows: TGTGCCAGCAGCCAAGATCGTTCGGGGGGCAATGGCTACACCTTC. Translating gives CASSQDRSGGNGYTF.

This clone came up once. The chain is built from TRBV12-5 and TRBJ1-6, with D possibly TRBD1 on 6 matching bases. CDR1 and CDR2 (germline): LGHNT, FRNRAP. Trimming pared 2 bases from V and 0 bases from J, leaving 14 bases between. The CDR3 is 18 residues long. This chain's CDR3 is CASGLLTGTSSYNSPLHF. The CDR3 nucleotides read TGTGCTAGTGGTTTGTTGACAGGAACAAGCTCCTATAATTCACCCCTCCACTTT. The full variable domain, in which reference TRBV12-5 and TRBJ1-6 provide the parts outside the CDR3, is DARVTQTPRHKVTEMGQEVTMRCQPILGHNTVFWYRQTMMQGLELLAYFRNRAPLDDSGMPKDRFSAEMPDATLATLKIQPSEPRDSAVYFCASGLLTGTSSYNSPLHFGNGTRLTVT.

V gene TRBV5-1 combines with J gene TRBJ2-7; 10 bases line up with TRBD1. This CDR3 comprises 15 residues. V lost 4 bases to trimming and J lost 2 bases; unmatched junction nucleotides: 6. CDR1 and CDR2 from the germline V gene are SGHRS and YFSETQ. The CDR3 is CASSPGGTGAYEQYF. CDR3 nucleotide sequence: TGCGCCAGCAGCCCTGGGGGGACAGGGGCCTACGAGCAGTACTTC.